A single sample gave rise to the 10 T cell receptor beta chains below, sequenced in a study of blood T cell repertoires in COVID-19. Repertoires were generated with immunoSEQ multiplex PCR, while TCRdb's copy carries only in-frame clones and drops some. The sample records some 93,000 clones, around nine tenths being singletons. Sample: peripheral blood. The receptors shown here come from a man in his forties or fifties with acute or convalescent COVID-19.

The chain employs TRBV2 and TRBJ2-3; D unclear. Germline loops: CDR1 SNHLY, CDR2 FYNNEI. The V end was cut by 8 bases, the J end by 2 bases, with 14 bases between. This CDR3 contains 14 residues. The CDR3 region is CASFEIRSTDTQYF. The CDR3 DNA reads TGTGCCAGCTTCGAGATTAGATCCACAGATACGCAGTATTTT.

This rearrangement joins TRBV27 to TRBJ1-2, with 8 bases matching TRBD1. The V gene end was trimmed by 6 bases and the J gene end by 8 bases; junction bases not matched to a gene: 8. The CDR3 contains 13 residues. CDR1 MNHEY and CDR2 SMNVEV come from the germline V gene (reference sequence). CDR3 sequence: CASSRTGLRGYTF. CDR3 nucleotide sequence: TGTGCCAGCAGCAGGACAGGGTTACGGGGCTACACCTTC.

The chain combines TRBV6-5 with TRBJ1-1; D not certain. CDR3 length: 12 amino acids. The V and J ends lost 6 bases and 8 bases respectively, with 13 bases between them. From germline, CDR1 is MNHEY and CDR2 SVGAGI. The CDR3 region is CASSPDTREAFF. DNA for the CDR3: TGTGCCAGCAGCCCAGACACACGGGAAGCTTTCTTT.

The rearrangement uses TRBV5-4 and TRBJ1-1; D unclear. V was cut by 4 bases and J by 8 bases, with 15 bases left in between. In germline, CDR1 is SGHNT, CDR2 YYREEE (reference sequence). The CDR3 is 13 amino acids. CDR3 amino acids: CASSGGWEEEAFF. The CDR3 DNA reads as TGTGCCAGCAGCGGAGGATGGGAAGAAGAAGCTTTCTTT.

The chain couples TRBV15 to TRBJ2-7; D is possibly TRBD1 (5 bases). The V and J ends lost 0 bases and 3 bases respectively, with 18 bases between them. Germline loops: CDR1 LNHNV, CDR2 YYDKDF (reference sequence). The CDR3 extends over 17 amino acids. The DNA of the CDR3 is TGTGCCACCAGCAGAGATAACACCGCAGGGCGCCTCTACGAGCAGTACTTC. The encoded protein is CATSRDNTAGRLYEQYF.

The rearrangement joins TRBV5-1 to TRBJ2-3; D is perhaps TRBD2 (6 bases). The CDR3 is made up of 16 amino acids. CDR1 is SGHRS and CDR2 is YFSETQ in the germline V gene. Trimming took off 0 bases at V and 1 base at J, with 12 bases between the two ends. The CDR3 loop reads CASSLALGRGTDTQYF. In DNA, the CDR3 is TGCGCCAGCAGCTTGGCCCTCGGGAGAGGCACAGATACGCAGTATTTT.

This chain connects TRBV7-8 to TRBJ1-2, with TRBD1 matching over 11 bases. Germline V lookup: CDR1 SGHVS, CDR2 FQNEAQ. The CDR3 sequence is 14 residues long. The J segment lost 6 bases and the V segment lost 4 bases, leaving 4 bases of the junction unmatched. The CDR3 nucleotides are TGTGCCAGCAGCTCGAGGACAGGGGGCCATGGCTACACCTTC. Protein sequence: CASSSRTGGHGYTF.

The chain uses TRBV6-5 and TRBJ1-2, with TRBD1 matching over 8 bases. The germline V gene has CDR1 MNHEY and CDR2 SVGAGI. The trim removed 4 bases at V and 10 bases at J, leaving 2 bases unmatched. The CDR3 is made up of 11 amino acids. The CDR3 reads CASSSDRAYTF. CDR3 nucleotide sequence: TGTGCCAGCAGTTCGGACAGGGCCTACACCTTC.

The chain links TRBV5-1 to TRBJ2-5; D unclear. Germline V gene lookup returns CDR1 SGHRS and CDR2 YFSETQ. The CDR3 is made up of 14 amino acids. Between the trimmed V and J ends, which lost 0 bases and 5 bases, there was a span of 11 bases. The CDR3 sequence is CASSLVPGYETQYF. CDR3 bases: TGCGCCAGCAGCTTGGTGCCCGGGTATGAGACCCAGTACTTC.

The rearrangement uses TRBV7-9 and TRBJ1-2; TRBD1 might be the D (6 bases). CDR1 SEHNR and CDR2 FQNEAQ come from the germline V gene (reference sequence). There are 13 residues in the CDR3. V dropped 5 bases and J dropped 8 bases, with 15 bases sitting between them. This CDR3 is CASSQGIGYGYTF. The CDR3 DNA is TGTGCCAGCAGCCAGGGGATCGGATACGGCTACACCTTC.